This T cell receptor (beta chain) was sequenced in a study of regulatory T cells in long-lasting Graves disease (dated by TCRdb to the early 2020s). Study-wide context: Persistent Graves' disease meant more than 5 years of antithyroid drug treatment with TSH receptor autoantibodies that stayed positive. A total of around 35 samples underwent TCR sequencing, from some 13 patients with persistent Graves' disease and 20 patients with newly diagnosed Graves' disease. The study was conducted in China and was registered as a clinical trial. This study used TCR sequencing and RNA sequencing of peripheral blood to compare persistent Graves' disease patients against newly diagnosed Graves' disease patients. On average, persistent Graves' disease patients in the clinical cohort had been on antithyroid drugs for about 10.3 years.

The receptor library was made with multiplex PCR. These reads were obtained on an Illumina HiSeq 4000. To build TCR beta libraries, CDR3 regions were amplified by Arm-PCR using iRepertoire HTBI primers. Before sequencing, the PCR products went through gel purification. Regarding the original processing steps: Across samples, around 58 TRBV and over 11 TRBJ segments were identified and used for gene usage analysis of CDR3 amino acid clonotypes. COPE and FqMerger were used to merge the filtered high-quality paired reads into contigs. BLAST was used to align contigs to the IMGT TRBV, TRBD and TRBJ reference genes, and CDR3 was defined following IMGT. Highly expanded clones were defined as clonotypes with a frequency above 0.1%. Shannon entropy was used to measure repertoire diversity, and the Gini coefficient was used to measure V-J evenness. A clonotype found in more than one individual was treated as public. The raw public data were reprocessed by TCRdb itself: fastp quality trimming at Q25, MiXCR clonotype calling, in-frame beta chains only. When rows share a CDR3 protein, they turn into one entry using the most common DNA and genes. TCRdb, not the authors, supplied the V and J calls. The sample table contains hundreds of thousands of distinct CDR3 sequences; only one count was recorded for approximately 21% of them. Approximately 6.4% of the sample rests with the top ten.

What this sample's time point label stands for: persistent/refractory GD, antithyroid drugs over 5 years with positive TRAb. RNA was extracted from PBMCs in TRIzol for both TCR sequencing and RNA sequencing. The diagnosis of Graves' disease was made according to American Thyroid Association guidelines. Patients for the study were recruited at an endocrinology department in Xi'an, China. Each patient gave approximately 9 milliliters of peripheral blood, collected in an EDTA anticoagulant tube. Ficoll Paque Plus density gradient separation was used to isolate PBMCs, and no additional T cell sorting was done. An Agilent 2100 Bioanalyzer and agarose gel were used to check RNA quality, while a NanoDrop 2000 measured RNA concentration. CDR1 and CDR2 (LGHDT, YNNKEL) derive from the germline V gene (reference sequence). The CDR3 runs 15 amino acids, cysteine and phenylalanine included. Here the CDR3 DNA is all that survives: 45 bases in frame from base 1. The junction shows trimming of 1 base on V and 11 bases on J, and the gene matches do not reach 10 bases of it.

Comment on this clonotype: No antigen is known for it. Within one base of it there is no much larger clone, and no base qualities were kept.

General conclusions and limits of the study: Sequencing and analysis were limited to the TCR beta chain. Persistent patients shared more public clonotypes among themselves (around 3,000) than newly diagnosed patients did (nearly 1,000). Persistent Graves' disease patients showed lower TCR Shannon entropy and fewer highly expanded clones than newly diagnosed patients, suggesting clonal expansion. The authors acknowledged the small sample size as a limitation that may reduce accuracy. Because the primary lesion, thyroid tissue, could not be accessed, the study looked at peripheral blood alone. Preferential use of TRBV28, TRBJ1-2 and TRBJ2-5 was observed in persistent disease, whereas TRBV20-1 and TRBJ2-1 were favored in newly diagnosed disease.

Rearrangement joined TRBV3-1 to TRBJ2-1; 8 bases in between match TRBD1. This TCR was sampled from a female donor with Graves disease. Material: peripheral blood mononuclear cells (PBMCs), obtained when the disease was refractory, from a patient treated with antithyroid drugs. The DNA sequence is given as TGTGCCAGCAGCCAAGCAGGGGGCGGGTCGGATCAGCAGTTCTTC. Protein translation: CASSQAGGGSDQQFF.